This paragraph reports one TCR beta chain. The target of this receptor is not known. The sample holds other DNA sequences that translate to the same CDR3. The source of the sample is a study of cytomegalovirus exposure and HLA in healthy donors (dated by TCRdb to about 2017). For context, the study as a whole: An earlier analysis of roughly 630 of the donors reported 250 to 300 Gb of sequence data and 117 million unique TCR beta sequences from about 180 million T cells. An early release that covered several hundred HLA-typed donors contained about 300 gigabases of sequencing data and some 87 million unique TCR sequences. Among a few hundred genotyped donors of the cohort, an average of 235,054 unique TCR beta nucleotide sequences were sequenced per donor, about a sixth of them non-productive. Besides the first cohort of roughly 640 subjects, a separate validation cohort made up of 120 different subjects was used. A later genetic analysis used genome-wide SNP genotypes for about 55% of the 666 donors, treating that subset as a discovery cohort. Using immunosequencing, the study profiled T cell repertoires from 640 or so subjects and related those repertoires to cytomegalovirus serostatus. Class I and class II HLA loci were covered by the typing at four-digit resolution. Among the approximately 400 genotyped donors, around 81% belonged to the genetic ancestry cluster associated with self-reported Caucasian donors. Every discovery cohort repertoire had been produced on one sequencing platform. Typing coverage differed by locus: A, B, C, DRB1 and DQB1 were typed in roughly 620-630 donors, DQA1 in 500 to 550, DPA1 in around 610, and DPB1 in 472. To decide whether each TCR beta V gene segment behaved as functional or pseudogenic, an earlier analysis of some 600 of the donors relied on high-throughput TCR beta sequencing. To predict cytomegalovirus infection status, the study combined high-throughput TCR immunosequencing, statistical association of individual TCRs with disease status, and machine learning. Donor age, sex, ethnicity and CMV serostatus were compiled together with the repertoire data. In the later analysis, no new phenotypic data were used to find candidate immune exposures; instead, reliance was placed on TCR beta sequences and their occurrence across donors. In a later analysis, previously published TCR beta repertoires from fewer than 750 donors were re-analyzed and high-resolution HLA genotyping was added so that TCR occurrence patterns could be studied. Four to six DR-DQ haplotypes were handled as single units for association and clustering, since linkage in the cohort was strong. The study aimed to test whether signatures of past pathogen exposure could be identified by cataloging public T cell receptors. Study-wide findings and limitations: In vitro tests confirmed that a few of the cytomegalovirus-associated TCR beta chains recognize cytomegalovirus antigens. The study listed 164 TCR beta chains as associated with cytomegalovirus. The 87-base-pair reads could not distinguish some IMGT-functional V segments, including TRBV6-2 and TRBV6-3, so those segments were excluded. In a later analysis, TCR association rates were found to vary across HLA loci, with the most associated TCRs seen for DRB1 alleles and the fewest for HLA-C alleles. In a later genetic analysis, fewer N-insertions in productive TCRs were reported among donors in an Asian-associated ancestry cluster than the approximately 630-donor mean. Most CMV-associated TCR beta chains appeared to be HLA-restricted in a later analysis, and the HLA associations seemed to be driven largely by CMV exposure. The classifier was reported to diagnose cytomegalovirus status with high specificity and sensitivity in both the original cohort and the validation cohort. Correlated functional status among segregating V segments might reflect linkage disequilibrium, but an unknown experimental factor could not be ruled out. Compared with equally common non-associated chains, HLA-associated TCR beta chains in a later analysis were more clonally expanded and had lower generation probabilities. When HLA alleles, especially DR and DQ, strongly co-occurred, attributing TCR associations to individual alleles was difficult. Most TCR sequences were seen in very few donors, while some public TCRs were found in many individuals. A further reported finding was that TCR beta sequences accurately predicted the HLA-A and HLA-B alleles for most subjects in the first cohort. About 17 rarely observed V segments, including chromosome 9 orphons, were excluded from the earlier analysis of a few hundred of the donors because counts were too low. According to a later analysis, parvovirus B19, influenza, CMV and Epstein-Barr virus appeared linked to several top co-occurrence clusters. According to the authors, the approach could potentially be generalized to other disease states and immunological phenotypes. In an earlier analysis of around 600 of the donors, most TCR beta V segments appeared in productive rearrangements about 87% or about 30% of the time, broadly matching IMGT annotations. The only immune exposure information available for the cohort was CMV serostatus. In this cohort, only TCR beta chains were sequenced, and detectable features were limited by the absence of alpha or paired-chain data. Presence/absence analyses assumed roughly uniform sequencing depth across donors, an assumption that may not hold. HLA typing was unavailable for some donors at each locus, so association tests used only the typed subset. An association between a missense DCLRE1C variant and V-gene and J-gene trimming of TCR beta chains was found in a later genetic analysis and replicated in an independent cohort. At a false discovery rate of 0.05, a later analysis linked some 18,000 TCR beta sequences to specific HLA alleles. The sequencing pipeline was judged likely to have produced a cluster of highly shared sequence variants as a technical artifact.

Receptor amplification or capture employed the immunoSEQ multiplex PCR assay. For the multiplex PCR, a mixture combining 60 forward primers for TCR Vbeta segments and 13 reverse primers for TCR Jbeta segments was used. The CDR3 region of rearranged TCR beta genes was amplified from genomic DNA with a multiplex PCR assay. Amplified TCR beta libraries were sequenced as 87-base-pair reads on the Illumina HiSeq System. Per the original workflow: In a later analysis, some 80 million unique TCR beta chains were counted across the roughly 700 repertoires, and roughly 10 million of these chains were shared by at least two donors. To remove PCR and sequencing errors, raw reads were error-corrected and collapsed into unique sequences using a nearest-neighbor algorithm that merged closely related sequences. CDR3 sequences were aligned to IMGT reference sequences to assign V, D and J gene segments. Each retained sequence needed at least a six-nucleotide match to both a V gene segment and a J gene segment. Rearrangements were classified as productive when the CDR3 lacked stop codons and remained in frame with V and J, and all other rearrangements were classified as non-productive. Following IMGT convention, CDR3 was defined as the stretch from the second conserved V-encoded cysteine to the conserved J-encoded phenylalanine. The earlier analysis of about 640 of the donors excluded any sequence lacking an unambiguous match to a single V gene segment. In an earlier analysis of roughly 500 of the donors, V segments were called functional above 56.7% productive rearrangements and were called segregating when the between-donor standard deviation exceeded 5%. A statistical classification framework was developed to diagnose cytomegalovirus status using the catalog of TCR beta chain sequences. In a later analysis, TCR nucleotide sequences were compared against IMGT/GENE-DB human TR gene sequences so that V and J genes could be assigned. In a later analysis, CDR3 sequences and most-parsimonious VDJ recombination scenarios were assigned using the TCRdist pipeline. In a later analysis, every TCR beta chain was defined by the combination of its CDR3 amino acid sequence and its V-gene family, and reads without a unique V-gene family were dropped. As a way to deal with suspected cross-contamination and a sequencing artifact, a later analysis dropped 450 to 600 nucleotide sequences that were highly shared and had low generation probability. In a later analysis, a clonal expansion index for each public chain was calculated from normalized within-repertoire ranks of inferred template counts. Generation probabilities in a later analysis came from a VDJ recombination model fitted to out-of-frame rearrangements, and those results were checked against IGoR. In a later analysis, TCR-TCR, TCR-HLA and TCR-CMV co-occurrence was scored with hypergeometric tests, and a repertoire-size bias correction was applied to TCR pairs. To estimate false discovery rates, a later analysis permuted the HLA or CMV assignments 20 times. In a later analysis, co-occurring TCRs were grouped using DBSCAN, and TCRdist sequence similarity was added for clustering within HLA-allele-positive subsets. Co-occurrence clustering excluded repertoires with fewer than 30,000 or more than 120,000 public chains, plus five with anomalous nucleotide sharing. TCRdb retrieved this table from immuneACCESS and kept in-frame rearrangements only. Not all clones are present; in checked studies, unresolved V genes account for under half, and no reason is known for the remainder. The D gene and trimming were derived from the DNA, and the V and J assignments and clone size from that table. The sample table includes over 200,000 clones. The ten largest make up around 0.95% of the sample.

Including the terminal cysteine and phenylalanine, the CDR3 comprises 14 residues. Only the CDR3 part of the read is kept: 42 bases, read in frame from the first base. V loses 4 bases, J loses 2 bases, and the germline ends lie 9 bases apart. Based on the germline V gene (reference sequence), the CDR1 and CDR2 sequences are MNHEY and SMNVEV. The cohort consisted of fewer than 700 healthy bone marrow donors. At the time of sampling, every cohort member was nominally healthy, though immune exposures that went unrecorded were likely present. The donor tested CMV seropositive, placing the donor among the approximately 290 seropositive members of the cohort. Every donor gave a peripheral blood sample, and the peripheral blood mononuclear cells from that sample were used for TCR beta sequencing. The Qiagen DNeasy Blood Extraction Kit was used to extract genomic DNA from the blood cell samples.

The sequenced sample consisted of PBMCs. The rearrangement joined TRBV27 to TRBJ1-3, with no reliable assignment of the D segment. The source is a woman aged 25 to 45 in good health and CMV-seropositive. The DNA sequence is TGTGCCAGCAGTTCCGGCGGGACTGGAAACACCATATATTTT. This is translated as CASSSGGTGNTIYF.